The clone carrying this T cell receptor (beta chain) was detected only a few times. Molecular barcoding with unique molecular identifiers was used for the TCRbeta library. A single record per CDR3 protein comes from TCRdb applying MiXCR to the PCR reads. The sample carries 700,000 to 850,000 distinct CDR3 sequences, 15% to 20% recorded once. The germline CDR1 and CDR2 sequences are MNHNS and SASEGT. V lost 3 bases and J lost 10, with 10 bases in between. This CDR3 spans 12 amino acids. This sample is drawn from a study of T-cell reconstitution after alpha-beta-depleted transplantation in children. The sequencing used PBMCs, mostly from graft donor cells, collected 360 days after TCRalphabeta/CD19-depleted stem cell transplant. The chain is built from TRBV6-1 and TRBJ2-1, with TRBD1 as a possible D gene (6 bases). This TCR came from a male patient younger than 18 who had a stem cell transplant for acute lymphoblastic leukemia, so the T cells may come from the graft donor. CDR3 bases: TGTGCCAGCAGTGACGCAGGGGACGAGCAGTTCTTC. Translating it yields CASSDAGDEQFF.